In its sample, the clone carrying this T cell receptor (beta chain) was seen once. This CDR3 is also generated by other DNA sequences in the sample. The CDR3 totals 13 residues. Germline loops: CDR1 LNHDA, CDR2 SQIVND (reference sequence). V shed 5 bases, J shed 8 bases, and the junction held 7 bases outside the gene matches. This sample stems from a study of T cell responses to AZD1222 COVID-19 vaccine. The assay was immunoSEQ multiplex PCR, and TCRdb's table has in-frame clones only and misses some. In the table there are over 100,000 clones, roughly nine tenths of which are singletons. The chain uses TRBV19 and TRBJ1-2, with 8 positions matching TRBD1. The sample was peripheral blood, taken on day 0 of AZD1222 vaccination. The TCR was taken from an adult in good health. The DNA of the CDR3 is TGTGCCAGTAGTTTCGGACAGGGTGGAGGCTACACCTTC. The encoded protein is CASSFGQGGGYTF.